A single sample gave rise to the 21 T cell receptor beta chains below, sequenced in a study of beta chain features in type 1 diabetes. Expressed TCRB transcripts were sequenced after all isolated RNA was converted to cDNA. The repertoire was sequenced with immunoSEQ multiplex PCR; TCRdb's copy has only in-frame clones and lacks some. The profile covers 300,000 to 350,000 clones, with roughly 8% appearing a single time and less than 0.5% taken by the ten largest. Input material: central memory CD4+ T cells from blood. These receptor sequences come from a woman between 18 and 30 years old in good health.

This clone was recorded at least ten times. The chain joins TRBV4-2 to TRBJ2-1; 10 bases are a match to TRBD2. CDR3 length: 18 residues. CDR1 and CDR2 (germline): LGHNA, YNFKEQ. V shed 0 bases and J 5 bases; nucleotides not matched to a gene: 10. CDR3 loop: CASSQDSMRLAGHNEQFF. Here the CDR3 DNA reads TGTGCCAGCAGCCAAGATAGTATGAGACTAGCGGGCCACAATGAGCAGTTCTTC.

This chain joins TRBV19 and TRBJ2-2; possible D gene TRBD2, 5 bases. The CDR3 runs 17 residues. The V and J ends lost 4 bases and 1 base respectively, with 16 bases between them. Germline CDR1 is LNHDA and CDR2 is SQIVND (reference sequence). CDR3 region: CASSTGAGPMNTGELFF. The CDR3 DNA sequence: TGTGCCAGTAGTACTGGCGCGGGCCCCATGAACACCGGGGAGCTGTTTTTT.

Many counts were recorded for this clone. The V call is TRBV7-9, the J call TRBJ2-2; 8 bases agree with TRBD2. CDR3 length: 14 residues. V shed 7 bases, J shed 6 bases, and the junction held 7 bases outside the gene matches. The germline gives CDR1 SEHNR, CDR2 FQNEAQ (reference sequence). CDR3 residues: CASTYLTSAGELFF. In DNA, the CDR3 is TGTGCCAGCACCTATTTGACTAGCGCCGGGGAGCTGTTTTTT.

The CDR3 loop reads CASKTNQGSGELFF. CDR3 nucleotides: TGTGCCAGCAAAACGAACCAGGGTTCCGGGGAGCTGTTTTTT. The rearrangement links TRBV2 to TRBJ2-2, with a weak D call TRBD1 (5 bases). Per germline, CDR1 SNHLY and CDR2 FYNNEI. The CDR3 is made up of 14 amino acids. The V gene lost 7 bases and the J gene lost 6 bases, with 15 bases spanning the gap.

This clone has just a few counts. The chain is built from TRBV27 and TRBJ1-4; TRBD1 agrees at 9 bases. Germline CDR1 reads MNHEY; CDR2 reads SMNVEV (reference sequence). CDR3 size: 16 residues. V shed 4 bases and J 7 bases; nucleotides not matched to a gene: 10. The DNA of the CDR3 is TGTGCCAGCAGTTCCCACCCGACAGGGGGGGGTGAAAAACTGTTTTTT. Protein product: CASSSHPTGGGEKLFF. Full variable domain (outside the CDR3, taken from reference TRBV27 and TRBJ1-4): EAQVTQNPRYLITVTGKKLTVTCSQNMNHEYMSWYRQDPGLGLRQIYYSMNVEVTDKGDVPEGYKVSRKEKRNFPLILESPSPNQTSLYFCASSSHPTGGGEKLFFGSGTQLSVL.

This clone was recorded a few times. The chain recombines TRBV27 with TRBJ2-1; D tentatively reads TRBD1 or TRBD2 (5 bases each). The CDR3 totals 15 residues. Germline lookup yields CDR1 MNHEY and CDR2 SMNVEV (reference sequence). Trimming removed 6 bases from V and 7 bases from J, with 19 bases in between. The DNA of the CDR3 is TGTGCCAGCAGCCCCTCGGGGTGGGGGAAAAATGAGCAGTTCTTC. Its protein product is CASSPSGWGKNEQFF.

The chain links TRBV6-5 to TRBJ2-1; D unresolved. V was cut by 6 bases and J by 5 bases, with 5 bases left in between. Germline CDR1 MNHEY, CDR2 SVGAGI. The CDR3 totals 11 residues. The CDR3 sequence: CASRWDNEQFF. CDR3 bases: TGTGCCAGCAGGTGGGACAATGAGCAGTTCTTC.

V is TRBV18 and J is TRBJ2-1; D gene uncertain. The length of the CDR3 is 16 residues. Germline loops: CDR1 KGHSH, CDR2 LQKENI. Between the trimmed V and J ends, which lost 3 bases and 7 bases, there was a span of 19 bases. Here the CDR3 reads CASSPPQRPEQNEQFF. DNA of the CDR3: TGTGCCAGCTCACCCCCACAGCGCCCCGAACAAAATGAGCAGTTCTTC.

A few counts support this clone. The V gene is TRBV27, the J gene TRBJ2-3; 8 bases fit TRBD1. The germline V gene encodes CDR1 MNHEY and CDR2 SMNVEV (reference sequence). Germline trimming cut 3 bases from V and 2 bases from J; bases unmatched to any gene: 16. The CDR3 covers 19 residues. The DNA for the CDR3 is TGTGCCAGCAGTTTCCTGCGACAGGGGAGTCCTTGGACCACAGATACGCAGTATTTT. Residues: CASSFLRQGSPWTTDTQYF.

This clone was seen a handful of times. The chain carries TRBV10-3 and TRBJ2-3; no firm D call. This CDR3 region has 15 residues. Germline CDR1 reads ENHRY; CDR2 reads SYGVKD. Trimming stripped 3 bases from V and 0 bases from J, with 10 bases between. CDR3 DNA sequence: TGTGCCATCAGTGACCCAGATACTAGCACAGATACGCAGTATTTT. It translates to CAISDPDTSTDTQYF.

The chain links TRBV11-2 to TRBJ1-5; the match to TRBD1 covers 8 bases. The CDR3 is 15 amino acids. V trimming: 3 bases; J trimming: 5 bases; junction bases outside the gene matches: 6. Germline V lookup: CDR1 SGHAT, CDR2 FQNNGV. The DNA for the CDR3 is TGTGCCAGCAGCTTGGAAGGGACAGGATATCAGCCCCAGCATTTT. Its translation: CASSLEGTGYQPQHF.

This clone was counted only a few times. The chain links TRBV5-1 to TRBJ2-1, with 8 bases identical to TRBD1. Trimming took 3 bases from V and 10 from J; bases not matched to a gene: 9. The CDR3 has 14 amino acids. The germline gives CDR1 SGHRS, CDR2 YFSETQ. CDR3 loop: CASSSGQALAEQFF. CDR3 coding DNA: TGCGCCAGCAGCTCGGGACAGGCCCTCGCGGAGCAGTTCTTC.

This clone has only a few counts. This chain uses TRBV7-2 with TRBJ2-5; 8 bases align to TRBD1. The CDR3 extends over 15 amino acids. Germline-derived CDR1 and CDR2 are SGHTA and FQGNSA. Unmatched junction bases numbered 6, after V lost 0 bases and J lost 6 bases. Here the CDR3 reads CASSLARTGTKTQYF. The CDR3, as DNA: TGTGCCAGCAGCTTAGCGCGGACAGGGACGAAGACCCAGTACTTC.

The rearrangement links TRBV11-2 to TRBJ1-1; perhaps TRBD1 as D (6 bases). Trimming took 3 bases from V and 1 from J, leaving 9 bases between them. CDR1 is SGHAT and CDR2 is FQNNGV in the germline V gene. There are 14 residues in the CDR3. CDR3 DNA: TGTGCCAGCAGCTTTGGCAGGGGGAACACTGAAGCTTTCTTT. Protein sequence: CASSFGRGNTEAFF.

This sequence joins TRBV21-1 and TRBJ2-2; the D call in the table, TRBD1, was not verified against the DNA. TRBV21-1 is marked as a pseudogene. The CDR3 is 13 amino acids. The CDR3 DNA reads as TGTGCCAGCAGCAAGAACAGGGTTCGGGAGCTGTTTTTT. Protein product: CASSKNRVRELFF.

This clone occurred many times. The rearrangement joins TRBV7-2 to TRBJ2-3, with D unclear. Trimming cost V 4 bases and J 6 bases, with 11 bases left between them. Per germline, CDR1 SGHTA and CDR2 FQGNSA. The CDR3 loop spans 13 amino acids. CDR3: CASSWAHLDTQYF. The CDR3 region has the DNA TGTGCCAGCAGCTGGGCCCACTTGGATACGCAGTATTTT.

The chain links TRBV10-3 to TRBJ2-7, with 7 nucleotides matching TRBD1. The J segment lost 5 bases and the V segment lost 7 bases, leaving 11 bases of the junction unmatched. The V gene's germline CDR1 is ENHRY and CDR2 SYGVKD. The CDR3 covers 14 residues. In nucleotides, the CDR3 is TGTGCCATCACCAGCCGACAGGGACGGGACGAGCAGTACTTC. This codes for CAITSRQGRDEQYF.

This clone came up a few times. The CDR3 DNA follows: TGTGCCAGCAGCCAAGAGGGGTACCAAGAGACCCAGTACTTC. Protein product: CASSQEGYQETQYF. V and J are TRBV4-2 and TRBJ2-5; D is unresolved. Germline V gene lookup returns CDR1 LGHNA and CDR2 YNFKEQ. V was clipped by 0 bases and J by 0 bases, with 5 bases between them. The CDR3 spans 14 residues.

The table lists this clone with a few counts. The chain joins TRBV6-1 to TRBJ2-7, with TRBD2 identical over 14 bases. V was clipped by 4 bases and J by 2 bases; unmatched bases: 10. This CDR3 region has 18 residues. Germline CDR1 reads MNHNS; CDR2 reads SASEGT. The CDR3 DNA is TGTGCCAGCAGTGCAGCGCCCCTGGGACTAGCGGGAGCCTACGAGCAGTACTTC. Translated: CASSAAPLGLAGAYEQYF.

The chain has TRBV5-1 and TRBJ2-5; D is ambiguous. V was cut by 1 base and J by 5 bases, with 9 bases left in between. The CDR3 has 13 residues. Per the germline V gene, CDR1 is SGHRS and CDR2 is YFSETQ. The CDR3 region is CASSLLVYETQYF. CDR3 nucleotides: TGCGCCAGCAGCTTGTTAGTTTACGAGACCCAGTACTTC.

This clone was seen a few times. V gene TRBV19 combines with J gene TRBJ1-1; TRBD1 matches 11 bases. V gave up 5 bases and J gave up 1 base; unmatched junction bases: 12. Germline CDR1 and CDR2: LNHDA and SQIVND (reference sequence). This CDR3 has 18 residues. DNA of the CDR3: TGTGCCAGTAGTCCGGGGACAGGGGGGAATTTTGGGAACACTGAAGCTTTCTTT. Residues: CASSPGTGGNFGNTEAFF.